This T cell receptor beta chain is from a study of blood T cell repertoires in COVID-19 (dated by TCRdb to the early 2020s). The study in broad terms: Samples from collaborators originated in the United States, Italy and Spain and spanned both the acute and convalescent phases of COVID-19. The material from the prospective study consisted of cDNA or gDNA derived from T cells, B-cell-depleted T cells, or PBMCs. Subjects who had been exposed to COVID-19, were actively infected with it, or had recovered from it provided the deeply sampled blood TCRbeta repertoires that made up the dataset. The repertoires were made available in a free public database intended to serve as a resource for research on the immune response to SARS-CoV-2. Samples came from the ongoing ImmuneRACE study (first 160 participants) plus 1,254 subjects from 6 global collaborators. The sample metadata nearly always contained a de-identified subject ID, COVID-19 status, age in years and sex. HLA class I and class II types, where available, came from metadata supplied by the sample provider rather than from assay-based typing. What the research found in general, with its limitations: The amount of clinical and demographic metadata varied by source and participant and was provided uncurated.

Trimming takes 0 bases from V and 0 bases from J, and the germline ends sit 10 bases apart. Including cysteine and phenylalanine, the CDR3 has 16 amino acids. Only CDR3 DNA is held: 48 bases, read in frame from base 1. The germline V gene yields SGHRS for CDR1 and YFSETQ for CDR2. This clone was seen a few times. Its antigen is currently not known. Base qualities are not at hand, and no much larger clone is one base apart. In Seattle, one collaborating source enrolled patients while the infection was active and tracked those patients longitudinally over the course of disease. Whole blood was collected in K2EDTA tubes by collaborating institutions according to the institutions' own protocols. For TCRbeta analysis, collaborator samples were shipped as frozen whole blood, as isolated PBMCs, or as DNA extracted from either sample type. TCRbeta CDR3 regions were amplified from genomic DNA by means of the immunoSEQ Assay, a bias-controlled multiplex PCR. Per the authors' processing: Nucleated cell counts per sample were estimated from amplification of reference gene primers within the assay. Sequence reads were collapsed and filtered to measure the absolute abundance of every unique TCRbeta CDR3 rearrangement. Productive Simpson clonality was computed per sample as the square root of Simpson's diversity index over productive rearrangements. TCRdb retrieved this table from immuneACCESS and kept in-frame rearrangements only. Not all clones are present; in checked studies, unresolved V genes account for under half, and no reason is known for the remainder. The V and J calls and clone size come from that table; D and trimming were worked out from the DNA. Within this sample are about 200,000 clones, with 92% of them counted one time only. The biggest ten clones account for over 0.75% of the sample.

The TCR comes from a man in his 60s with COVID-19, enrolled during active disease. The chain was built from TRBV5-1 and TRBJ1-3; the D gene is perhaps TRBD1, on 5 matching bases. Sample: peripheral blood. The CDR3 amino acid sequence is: CASSLGQSFSGNTIYF. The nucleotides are TGCGCCAGCAGCTTGGGACAGTCTTTCTCTGGAAACACCATATATTTT.